This T cell receptor (beta chain) is drawn from a study of control samples from healthy donors and cancer patients. Data came from immunoSEQ multiplex PCR; TCRdb stores just in-frame clones and leaves some out. This sample has about 42,000 clones, with around four fifths found just once. From germline, CDR1 is SEHNR and CDR2 FQNEAQ (reference sequence). The ends were cut back, 3 bases at V and 6 bases at J, with 7 bases in the middle. The CDR3 has 12 residues. The chain combines TRBV7-9 with TRBJ2-3, with no clear D. This TCR derives from a man aged 55 to 70 in good health. Sequencing was done on a sample of blood. CDR3: CASSFGSDTQYF. The CDR3, as DNA: TGTGCCAGCAGCTTCGGGTCCGATACGCAGTATTTT.